This TCR beta chain originates from a study of blood T cells in healthy people across ages. Study outcomes and limitations: TCR beta diversity was tightly associated with the proportion of naive T cells.

Per sample, a minimum of 6 million PBMCs were isolated. Note on this clonotype: The antigen remains unidentified.

With 0 bases removed from V and 6 bases from J, the gap between germline ends came to 6 bases. The CDR3 covers 14 residues. A sample-barcoded 5' primer and a J-beta primer mix were used in a second PCR of roughly 7 to 11 cycles. Unique molecular identifiers of 12 random nucleotides labeled each cDNA. Each CDR3 protein gets one entry after TCRdb re-called the 5' RACE reads with MiXCR. The table records 250,000 to 300,000 distinct CDR3 sequences, roughly 29% of them present only once. The rearrangement uses TRBV12-3 or TRBV12-4 and TRBJ1-6; no definite D call. Sequenced sample: blood. The clonotype comes from a woman in her sixties or seventies in good health. The CDR3 reads CASSLAPPNSPLHF. In DNA form, the CDR3 reads TGTGCCAGCAGTTTAGCCCCTCCTAATTCACCCCTCCACTTT.